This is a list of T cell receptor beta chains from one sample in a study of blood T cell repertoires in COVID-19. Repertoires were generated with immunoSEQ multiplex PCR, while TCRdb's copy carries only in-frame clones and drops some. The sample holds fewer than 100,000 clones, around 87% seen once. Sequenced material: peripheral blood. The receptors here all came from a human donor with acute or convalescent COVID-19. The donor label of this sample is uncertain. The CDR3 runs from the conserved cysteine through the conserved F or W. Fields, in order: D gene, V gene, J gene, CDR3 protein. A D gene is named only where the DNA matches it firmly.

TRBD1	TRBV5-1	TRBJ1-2	CASSTNRGGYGYTF
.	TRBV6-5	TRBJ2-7	CAASRGQLDEQYF
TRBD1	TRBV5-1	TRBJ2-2	CASSGTGANTGELFF
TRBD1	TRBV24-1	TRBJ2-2	CATRDRVTGELFF
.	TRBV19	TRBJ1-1	CASRRGTEAFF
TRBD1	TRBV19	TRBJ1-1	CASSFRDRGSTEAFF
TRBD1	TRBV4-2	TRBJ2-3	CASSQRYTGTGSADTQYF
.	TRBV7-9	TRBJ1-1	CASSLSGPYEAFF
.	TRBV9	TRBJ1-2	CASSPVEVYGYTF
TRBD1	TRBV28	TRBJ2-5	CASSRQGQYQETQYF
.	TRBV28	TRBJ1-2	CASRNRDDYGYTF
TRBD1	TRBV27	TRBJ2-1	CASSGLQGFEQFF
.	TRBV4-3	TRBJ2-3	CASSRGQPGTDTQYF
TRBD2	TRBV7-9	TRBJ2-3	CASSFSSGGKTDTQYF
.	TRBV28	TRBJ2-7	CASSLGDILEQYF
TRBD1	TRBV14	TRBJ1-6	CASSQAPGTGARYNSPLHF
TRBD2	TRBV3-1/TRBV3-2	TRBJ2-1	CASSLAGGYNEQFF
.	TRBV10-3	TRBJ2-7	CAISEVGARDEQYF